This entry describes one TCR beta chain. What it binds is unknown. RNA transcripts served as the template for amplifying TCR beta CDR3 regions. TCR CDR3 regions were first amplified by RT-PCR with HTBI primers. TCRdb reprocessed the multiplex PCR reads with MiXCR, giving one entry per CDR3 protein. This sample yields roughly 570,000 distinct CDR3 sequences, of which less than 20% are seen a single time; around 7.3% belongs to the top ten. The definition of stable Graves' hyperthyroidism was no ophthalmopathy progression within 18 months. This entry belongs to a study of T cells in Graves' hyperthyroidism and ophthalmopathy. Whole-study results and caveats: Median prediction lead before ophthalmopathy onset was around 7 months with the model. A 13 V-J signature model discriminated ophthalmopathy versus stable hyperthyroidism. Blood also showed most of the thyroid clonotypes that were expanded above 0.001.

Germline V CDR1 and CDR2: MNHEY, SMNVEV (reference sequence). With 0 bases removed from V and 6 bases from J, the gap between germline ends came to 11 bases. The CDR3 loop spans 14 amino acids. What was sequenced was blood. The gene calls are TRBV27 and TRBJ1-2; possible D gene TRBD1, 5 bases. The clonotype comes from a woman in her 30s with Graves' hyperthyroidism. CDR3 region: CASSLSGQGDGYTF. CDR3 in DNA: TGTGCCAGCAGTTTATCAGGGCAGGGCGATGGCTACACCTTC.